These 15 T cell receptor beta chains originate from one sample sequenced in a study of cytomegalovirus exposure and HLA in healthy donors. The PCR ran on 60 Vbeta and 13 Jbeta primers. Only in-frame clones appear in the TCRdb table, and some are missing; sequencing was by immunoSEQ multiplex PCR. The table includes 93,000 or so clones, roughly four fifths detected once. The material sequenced was PBMCs. Receptor source: a woman aged 18-29 years in good health and CMV-seropositive.

This chain uses TRBV7-6 with TRBJ1-3; TRBD1 agrees at 7 bases. Germline loops: CDR1 SGHVS, CDR2 FNYEAQ. The CDR3 has 17 residues. Trimming cost V 3 bases and J 0 bases; bases outside gene matches: 8. In DNA form, the CDR3 reads TGTGCCAGCAGCTTGGATGCCGGGACAGTCTCTGGAAACACCATATATTTT. Translating it yields CASSLDAGTVSGNTIYF. The full variable domain, with the rest looked up from reference TRBV7-6 and TRBJ1-3, is GAGVSQSPRYKVTKRGQDVALRCDPISGHVSLYWYRQALGQGPEFLTYFNYEAQQDKSGLPNDRFSAERPEGSISTLTIQRTEQRDSAMYRCASSLDAGTVSGNTIYFGEGSWLTVV.

The chain couples TRBV2 to TRBJ2-5, with unresolved D. The germline gives CDR1 SNHLY, CDR2 FYNNEI. Trimming took 7 bases from V and 2 from J, leaving 11 bases between them. This CDR3 is built from 13 residues. The CDR3 coding sequence is TGTGCCAGCACCGACGGCGGTCAAGAGACCCAGTACTTC. Its translation: CASTDGGQETQYF.

Written as DNA, the CDR3 is TGCGCCAGCAGCCAAGATGGGTGGGGGCAAAAACTGTTTTTT. Its protein is CASSQDGWGQKLFF. This chain uses TRBV4-1 with TRBJ1-4; D may be TRBD1 (6 bases). There are 14 residues in the CDR3. CDR1 MGHRA and CDR2 YSYEKL come from the germline V gene. The V end was cut by 0 bases, the J end by 9 bases, with 11 bases between.

The rearrangement joins TRBV27 to TRBJ2-7; perhaps TRBD1 as D (6 bases). This CDR3 is 13 amino acids long. In germline, CDR1 is MNHEY, CDR2 SMNVEV (reference sequence). Trimming took off 4 bases at V and 1 base at J, with 8 bases between the two ends. The CDR3 bases are TGTGCCAGCAGTTACAGGGCATCCTACGAGCAGTACTTC. Protein sequence: CASSYRASYEQYF.

This chain connects TRBV6-1 to TRBJ1-2; 9 bases align to TRBD1. Germline CDR1 is MNHNS and CDR2 is SASEGT. This CDR3 spans 14 amino acids. The J segment lost 3 bases and the V segment lost 1 base, leaving 0 bases of the junction unmatched. CDR3 in amino acids: CASSEGDRDYGYTF. CDR3 sequence (DNA): TGTGCCAGCAGTGAAGGGGACAGGGACTATGGCTACACCTTC.

V gene TRBV13 combines with J gene TRBJ1-2; possible D gene TRBD1, 5 bases. The CDR3 covers 13 residues. Trimming stripped 5 bases from V and 7 bases from J, with 14 bases between. Per the germline V gene, CDR1 is PRHDT and CDR2 is FYEKMQ (reference sequence). CDR3 coding DNA: TGTGCCAGCAGCCCCCGGGCAGGGTCTGGCTACACCTTC. It translates to CASSPRAGSGYTF.

The chain links TRBV28 to TRBJ2-7; 9 bases line up with TRBD1. The CDR3 contains 16 residues. V shed 4 bases and J 3 bases; nucleotides not matched to a gene: 10. In germline, CDR1 is MDHEN, CDR2 SYDVKM. The CDR3 DNA is TGTGCCAGCAGTTCTCCCGGGACAGGGTACCACTACGAGCAGTACTTC. Its protein product is CASSSPGTGYHYEQYF. Drawing the rest from reference TRBV28 and TRBJ2-7, the complete variable domain is DVKVTQSSRYLVKRTGEKVFLECVQDMDHENMFWYRQDPGLGLRLIYFSYDVKMKEKGDIPEGYSVSREKKERFSLILESASTNQTSMYLCASSSPGTGYHYEQYFGPGTRLTVT.

The chain couples TRBV10-2 to TRBJ1-3, with D tentatively TRBD1 (6 bases). Looked up from germline, CDR1 is WSHSY and CDR2 is SAAADI. V lost 8 bases, J lost 0 bases, and 14 bases lay in between. CDR3 size: 15 residues. CDR3 nucleotides: TGCGCCAGCGAGGTGGGGGCCGACTCTGGAAACACCATATATTTT. The encoded protein is CASEVGADSGNTIYF.

This clone has only one observation. This chain links TRBV2 with TRBJ2-1, with D possibly matching TRBD1 (6 bases). V was trimmed by 6 bases and J by 9 bases, leaving 12 bases between them. The CDR3 has 12 residues. From germline, CDR1 is SNHLY and CDR2 FYNNEI. Written as DNA, the CDR3 is TGTGCCAGCAGAGCACAGGGAATTGAGCAGTTCTTC. It specifies CASRAQGIEQFF.

The J gene is TRBJ1-4, the V gene TRBV28, with D unresolved. Trimming took off 3 bases at V and 12 bases at J, with 14 bases between the two ends. This CDR3 region has 13 residues. Germline lookup yields CDR1 MDHEN and CDR2 SYDVKM. The CDR3 sequence: CASSLTPPWELFF. CDR3 in DNA: TGTGCCAGCAGTTTGACACCCCCTTGGGAACTGTTTTTT.

The V call is TRBV28, the J call TRBJ1-5, with 7 bases that match TRBD1. The CDR3 totals 16 residues. V gave up 2 bases and J gave up 3 bases; unmatched junction bases: 7. Per the germline V gene, CDR1 is MDHEN and CDR2 is SYDVKM. CDR3 sequence (DNA): TGTGCCAGCAGTTTAACGGACAGGATAGTCAATCAGCCCCAGCATTTT. It specifies CASSLTDRIVNQPQHF.

V is TRBV6-5 and J is TRBJ2-5; TRBD2 is a possible D gene (5 bases). Germline V lookup: CDR1 MNHEY, CDR2 SVGAGI. This CDR3 has 12 residues. Trimming stripped 4 bases from V and 5 bases from J, with 8 bases between. The chain's CDR3 is CASSSGGETQYF. CDR3 coding DNA: TGTGCCAGCAGTTCTGGAGGTGAGACCCAGTACTTC.

CDR3 sequence reads: CARSKGQGEPQHF. DNA for the CDR3: TGTGCCAGAAGCAAAGGACAGGGTGAGCCCCAGCATTTT. The chain links TRBV5-3 to TRBJ1-5; 8 bases align to TRBD1. TRBV5-3 is an open reading frame, and its role is uncertain. The CDR3 runs to 13 residues. The trim removed 4 bases at V and 8 bases at J, leaving 5 bases unmatched.

This sequence joins TRBV5-8 and TRBJ1-4; 7 nucleotides line up with TRBD1. Germline V gene lookup returns CDR1 SGHTS and CDR2 YDEGEE. The CDR3 consists of 15 residues. With 4 bases clipped from V and 8 bases from J, the junction kept 11 bases outside the gene matches. The CDR3 loop is CASSLEWTGVEKLFF. As DNA, the CDR3 is TGTGCCAGCAGCCTGGAGTGGACAGGAGTGGAAAAACTGTTTTTT.

J is TRBJ2-1 and V is TRBV11-3; maybe TRBD2 (5 bases). Looked up from germline, CDR1 is SGHNT and CDR2 is YENEEA. The CDR3 length is 14 residues. V dropped 5 bases and J dropped 7 bases, with 15 bases sitting between them. DNA for the CDR3: TGTGCCAGCAGCCACCGGGAAGGGATTAATGAGCAGTTCTTC. It codes for CASSHREGINEQFF.